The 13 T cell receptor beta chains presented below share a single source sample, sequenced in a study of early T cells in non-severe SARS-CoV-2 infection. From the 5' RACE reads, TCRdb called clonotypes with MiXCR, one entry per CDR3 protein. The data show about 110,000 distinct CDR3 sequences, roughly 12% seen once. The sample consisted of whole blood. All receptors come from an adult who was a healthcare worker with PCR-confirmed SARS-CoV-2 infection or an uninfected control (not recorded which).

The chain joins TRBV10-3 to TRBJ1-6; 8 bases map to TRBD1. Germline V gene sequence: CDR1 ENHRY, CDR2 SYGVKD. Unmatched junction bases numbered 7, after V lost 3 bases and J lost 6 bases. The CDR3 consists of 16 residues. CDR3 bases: TGTGCCATCAGTGACGCATGGGGACAGGTTAATTCACCCCTCCACTTT. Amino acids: CAISDAWGQVNSPLHF.

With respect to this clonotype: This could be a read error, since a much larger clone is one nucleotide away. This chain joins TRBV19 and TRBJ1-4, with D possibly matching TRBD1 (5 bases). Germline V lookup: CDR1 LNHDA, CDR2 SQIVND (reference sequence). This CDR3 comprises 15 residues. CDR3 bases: TGTGCCTGTAGTATTGGGCGGGGACTTAATGAAAAACTGTTTTTT. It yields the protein CACSIGRGLNEKLFF.

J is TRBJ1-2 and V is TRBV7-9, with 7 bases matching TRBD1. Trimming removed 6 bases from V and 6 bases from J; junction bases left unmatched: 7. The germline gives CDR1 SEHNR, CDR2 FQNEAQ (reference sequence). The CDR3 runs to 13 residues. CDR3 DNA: TGTGCCAGCAGACAGACAGGGAACGATGGCTACACCTTC. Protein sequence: CASRQTGNDGYTF.

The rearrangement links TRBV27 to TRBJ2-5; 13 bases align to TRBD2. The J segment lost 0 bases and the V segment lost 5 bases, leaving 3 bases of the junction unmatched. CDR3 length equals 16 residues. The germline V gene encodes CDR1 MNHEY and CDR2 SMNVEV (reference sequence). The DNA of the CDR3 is TGTGCCAGCAGTAGGACTAGCGGGGGTTACCAAGAGACCCAGTACTTC. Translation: CASSRTSGGYQETQYF.

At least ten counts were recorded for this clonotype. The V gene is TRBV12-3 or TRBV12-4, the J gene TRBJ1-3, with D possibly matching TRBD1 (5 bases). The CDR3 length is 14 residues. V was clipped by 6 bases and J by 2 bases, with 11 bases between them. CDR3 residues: CASRDRDPGNTIYF. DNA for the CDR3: TGTGCCAGCAGAGACCGGGACCCTGGAAACACCATATATTTT.

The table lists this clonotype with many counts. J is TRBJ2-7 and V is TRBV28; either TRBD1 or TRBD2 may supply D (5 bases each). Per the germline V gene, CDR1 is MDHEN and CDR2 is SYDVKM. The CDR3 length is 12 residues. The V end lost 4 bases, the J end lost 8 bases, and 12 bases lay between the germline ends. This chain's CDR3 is CASSSGTAQQYF. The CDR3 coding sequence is TGTGCCAGCAGTTCCGGGACCGCCCAGCAGTACTTC.

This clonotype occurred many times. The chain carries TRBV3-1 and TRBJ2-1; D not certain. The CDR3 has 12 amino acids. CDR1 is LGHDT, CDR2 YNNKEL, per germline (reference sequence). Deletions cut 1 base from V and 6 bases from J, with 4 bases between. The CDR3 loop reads CASSQASNEQFF. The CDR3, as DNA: TGTGCCAGCAGCCAAGCGAGCAATGAGCAGTTCTTC.

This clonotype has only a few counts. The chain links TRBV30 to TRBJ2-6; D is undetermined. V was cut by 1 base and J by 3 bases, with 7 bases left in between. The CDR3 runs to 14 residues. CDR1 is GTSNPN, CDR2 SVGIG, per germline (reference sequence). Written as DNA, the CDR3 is TGTGCCTGGAGTGAAAATGGTGGGGCCAACGTCCTGACTTTC. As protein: CAWSENGGANVLTF.

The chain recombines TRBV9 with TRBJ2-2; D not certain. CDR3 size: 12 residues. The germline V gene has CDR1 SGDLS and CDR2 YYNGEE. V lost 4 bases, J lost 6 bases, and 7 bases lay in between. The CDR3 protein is CASSSDPGELFF. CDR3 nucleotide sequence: TGTGCCAGCAGCTCCGACCCCGGGGAGCTGTTTTTT.

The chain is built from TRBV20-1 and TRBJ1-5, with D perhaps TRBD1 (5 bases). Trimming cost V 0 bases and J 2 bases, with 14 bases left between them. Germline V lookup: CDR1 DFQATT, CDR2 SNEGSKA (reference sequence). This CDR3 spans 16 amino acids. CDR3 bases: TGCAGTGCTAGAGAAAGGGGACTTAGGGGCAATCAGCCCCAGCATTTT. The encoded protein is CSARERGLRGNQPQHF.

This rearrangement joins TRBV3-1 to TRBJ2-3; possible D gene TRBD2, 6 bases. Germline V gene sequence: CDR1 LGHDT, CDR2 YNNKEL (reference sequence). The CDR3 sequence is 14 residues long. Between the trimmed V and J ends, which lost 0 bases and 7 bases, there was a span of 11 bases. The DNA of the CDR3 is TGTGCCAGCAGCCAAGATGTCGGGAGTAATACGCAGTATTTT. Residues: CASSQDVGSNTQYF.

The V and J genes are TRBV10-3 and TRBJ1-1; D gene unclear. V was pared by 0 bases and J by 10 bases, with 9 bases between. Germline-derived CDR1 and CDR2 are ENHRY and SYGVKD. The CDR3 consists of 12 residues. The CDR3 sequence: CAISESFSGAFF. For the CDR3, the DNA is TGTGCCATCAGTGAGTCGTTTAGCGGAGCTTTCTTT.

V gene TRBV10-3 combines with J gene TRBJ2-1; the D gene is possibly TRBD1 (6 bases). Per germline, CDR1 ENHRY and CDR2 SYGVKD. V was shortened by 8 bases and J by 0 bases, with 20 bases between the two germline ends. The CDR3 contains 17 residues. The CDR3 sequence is CAIARYRADSSYNEQFF. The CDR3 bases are TGTGCCATCGCCAGATACAGGGCCGATAGCTCCTACAATGAGCAGTTCTTC.